This is a list of T cell receptor beta chains from one sample in a study of cytomegalovirus exposure and HLA in healthy donors. Generated by immunoSEQ multiplex PCR, the TCRdb table keeps only in-frame clones and is missing some. The sample records 95,000 to 150,000 clones, about 93% being singletons. The source material was PBMCs. The receptor source for this set is a woman aged 18-30 years in good health and CMV-seronegative. Each CDR3 is given with its conserved first and last residue. D genes are given only for firm matches. Some rows have no size entry. The others give once, few or many, or a class for an expanded clone.

J gene	V gene	D gene	clone size	CDR3 DNA	CDR3 protein
TRBJ2-7	TRBV13	TRBD2	.	TGTGCCAGCAGCTCCCTTAACGGGAGGGCCGGGGGATTATACGAGCAGTACTTC	CASSSLNGRAGGLYEQYF
TRBJ1-2	TRBV30	.	once	TGTGCCTGGAGTGTACGACAACCGGTCTATGGCTACACCTTC	CAWSVRQPVYGYTF
TRBJ2-2	TRBV25-1	TRBD2	.	TGTGCCAGCAGTACGCGGGGGGGCCTAACCGGGGAGCTGTTTTTT	CASSTRGGLTGELFF
TRBJ1-4	TRBV7-8	.	.	TGTGCCAGCAGCTTAGACGGAAAACTGTTTTTT	CASSLDGKLFF
TRBJ2-7	TRBV9	.	once	TGTGCCAGCAGCGTAGGTCCGAAGAGCTCCTACGAGCAGTACTTC	CASSVGPKSSYEQYF
TRBJ2-7	TRBV25-1	.	.	TGTGCCAGCAGAGTAAGCCCGGGCGAGCAGTACTTC	CASRVSPGEQYF
TRBJ1-1	TRBV5-1	TRBD1	.	TGCGCCAGCAGCTTAGGACAGGGAAGGTCGGACACTGAAGCTTTCTTT	CASSLGQGRSDTEAFF
TRBJ1-1	TRBV5-4	TRBD1	once	TGTGCCAGTACCATACAGGGGGGAACTGAAGCTTTCTTT	CASTIQGGTEAFF
TRBJ1-4	TRBV18	.	.	TGTGCCAGCTCACCGACACCAAACCCCGAAAAACTGTTTTTT	CASSPTPNPEKLFF
TRBJ2-5	TRBV19	TRBD1	.	TGTGCCAGTAGCCAATACGGGACAGGGGTGGAGACCCAGTACTTC	CASSQYGTGVETQYF
TRBJ2-7	TRBV4-1	.	.	TGCGCCAGCAGCCAAGACTTCTTACGGGGAGGAATTCCCTACGAGCAGTACTTC	CASSQDFLRGGIPYEQYF
TRBJ1-3	TRBV19	.	once	TGTGCCAGTAGCCTCCTTGACAGTCCTGGAAACACCATATATTTT	CASSLLDSPGNTIYF
TRBJ1-1	TRBV5-6	.	.	TGTGCCAGCAGCTTGGGGAGGCTGAACACTGAAGCTTTCTTT	CASSLGRLNTEAFF
TRBJ2-2	TRBV6-1	TRBD1	.	TGTGCCAGCAGCCGGGACAGGGGAATTGGCGGGGAGCTGTTTTTT	CASSRDRGIGGELFF
TRBJ1-2	TRBV28	TRBD1	.	TGTGCCATCACAGGGGCCACGGGAGGCTACACCTTC	CAITGATGGYTF
TRBJ2-1	TRBV11-2	.	.	TGTGCCAGCAGCCAACGCTCCCGTCTCCAGGGTAGTGAGCAGTTCTTC	CASSQRSRLQGSEQFF
TRBJ2-7	TRBV18	TRBD1	.	TGTGCCAGCTCGCTCCGACAGGGGACCTACGAGCAGTACTTC	CASSLRQGTYEQYF
TRBJ2-1	TRBV5-1	.	.	TGCGCCAGCAGCTTGGCCCAGGTCAATGAGCAGTTCTTC	CASSLAQVNEQFF
TRBJ2-5	TRBV6-5	TRBD2	.	TGTGCCAGCAGTTACTCGGAAGCTAGCGGGACCGGGGCCCAGTACTTC	CASSYSEASGTGAQYF
TRBJ2-3	TRBV5-4	TRBD2	few	TGTGCCAGCAGCTTGGCTCTAGCGGGAGCAGATACGCAGTATTTT	CASSLALAGADTQYF
TRBJ1-2	TRBV28	TRBD1	.	TGTGCCAGCAGGATCCTTTACAGGGGATCCTATGGCTACACCTTC	CASRILYRGSYGYTF
TRBJ2-3	TRBV5-1	TRBD2	.	TGCGCCAGCTGGGGGGATAGCGGGGATACGCAGTATTTT	CASWGDSGDTQYF
TRBJ2-5	TRBV2	TRBD1	.	TGTGCCAGCAGCGCAGACAGGGGAGGCGAAGAGACCCAGTACTTC	CASSADRGGEETQYF
TRBJ1-1	TRBV7-9	.	.	TGTGCCAGCAGCGCAGGGGTGGCGATGAACACTGAAGCTTTCTTT	CASSAGVAMNTEAFF
TRBJ1-1	TRBV27	TRBD1	.	TGTGCCAGCAGTTTTTATCAGGGGGACACTGAAGCTTTCTTT	CASSFYQGDTEAFF
TRBJ2-3	TRBV7-9	.	.	TGTGCCAGCAGCTTATCCAACCCAGGGTCCACGCAGTATTTT	CASSLSNPGSTQYF
TRBJ1-5	TRBV7-9	.	.	TGTGCCAGCAGCCTCGGGCGGGATCAGCCCCAGCATTTT	CASSLGRDQPQHF
TRBJ2-3	TRBV6-5	TRBD1	.	TGTGCCAGCACTTCCCTTGGACAGGCAGATACGCAGTATTTT	CASTSLGQADTQYF
TRBJ2-5	TRBV6-5	.	.	TGTGCCAGCAGCCAGACAGTCCAAGAGACCCAGTACTTC	CASSQTVQETQYF
TRBJ2-2	TRBV2	TRBD1	.	TGTGCCAGCACCTGGACAGGGCTCGGGGAGCTGTTTTTT	CASTWTGLGELFF
TRBJ2-4	TRBV5-6	.	.	TGTGCCAGCAGCTTGTCTGGTGTTGGAGACATTCAGTACTTC	CASSLSGVGDIQYF
TRBJ2-7	TRBV30	.	.	TGTGCCTGGAGTGTACCGAACGGTGCCTACGAGCAGTACTTC	CAWSVPNGAYEQYF
TRBJ2-1	TRBV6-5	TRBD2	.	TGTGCCAGCAGACCCCCTCTAGCGGGAGTCAATGAGCAGTTCTTC	CASRPPLAGVNEQFF
TRBJ1-6	TRBV27	.	.	TGTGCCAGCAGTTCCCACGCGGGGGCAGGGAATAATTCACCCCTCCACTTT	CASSSHAGAGNNSPLHF
TRBJ2-5	TRBV5-1	TRBD1	.	TGCGCCAGCAGCTCGGTCCCGGGACAGGGAACCCAGTACTTC	CASSSVPGQGTQYF
TRBJ1-2	TRBV5-6	TRBD1	.	TGTGCCAGCAGTTACAACCGGGACAGGGGCATACGCGGCTACACCTTC	CASSYNRDRGIRGYTF
TRBJ1-5	TRBV21-1	.	.	TGTGCCAGCAGCTTTCGTCTGCCCCAGCATTTT	CASSFRLPQHF
TRBJ2-3	TRBV5-1	TRBD2	.	TGCGCCAGCAAATTCACTAGCGGCTACACAGATACGCAGTATTTT	CASKFTSGYTDTQYF
TRBJ1-6	TRBV6-4	.	.	TGTGCCAGCAGTGACGGGGCCCGATCTAATTCACCCCTCCACTTT	CASSDGARSNSPLHF
TRBJ2-3	TRBV2	TRBD2	.	TGTGCCAGCAGGGATGGACTAGCCCTGACGGATACGCAGTATTTT	CASRDGLALTDTQYF
TRBJ1-6	TRBV7-9	.	.	TGTGCCAGCAGCCCAGCGTCGGAGGCCAAAGCCCTCCACTTT	CASSPASEAKALHF
TRBJ1-4	TRBV9	TRBD1	.	TGTGCCAGCAGCGTAGCTGGGACAGGGCGGGAAAAACTGTTTTTT	CASSVAGTGREKLFF
TRBJ1-2	TRBV5-6	.	.	TGTGCCAGCAGCTTGGCGCGGTATGGCTACACCTTC	CASSLARYGYTF
TRBJ1-4	TRBV21-1	.	.	TGTGCCTGTAACAGGGGGATCGGGGAAAAACTGTTTTTT	CACNRGIGEKLFF
TRBJ1-2	TRBV19	.	.	TGTGCCAGTAGTCCCCAGGGATCTGTGTATGGCTACACCTTC	CASSPQGSVYGYTF
TRBJ1-4	TRBV4-1	.	.	TGCGCCAGCAGCCAAGTAACGAGCCGGGATGAGGGAAAACTGTTTTTT	CASSQVTSRDEGKLFF
TRBJ2-7	TRBV11-2	TRBD1	.	TGTGCCAGCAGCTTGAACAGGGGCGCCCCCACCTACGAGCAGTACTTC	CASSLNRGAPTYEQYF
TRBJ2-3	TRBV7-3	.	.	TGTGCCAGCAGCATCTGGGAGCGGGATACGCAGTATTTT	CASSIWERDTQYF
TRBJ1-2	TRBV30	TRBD1	once	TGTGCCTGGGGGAGCGGACAGGGCAGGGGCTACACCTTC	CAWGSGQGRGYTF
TRBJ2-7	TRBV5-1	TRBD1	.	TGCGCCAGCAGCTTGGGGATTGGGGCAGGGGGCTCGGGCGAGCAGTACTTC	CASSLGIGAGGSGEQYF
TRBJ2-3	TRBV7-9	TRBD2	.	TGTGCCAGCAGCTGGGGTTGGGCGGGGGGATCCACAGATACGCAGTATTTT	CASSWGWAGGSTDTQYF
TRBJ2-3	TRBV6-1	TRBD1	.	TGTGCCACCCAGATCGACAGGGGACCCACAGATACGCAGTATTTT	CATQIDRGPTDTQYF
TRBJ1-1	TRBV27	.	.	TGTGCCAGCAGTCGCACCTCGACAGAAGAAGCTTTCTTT	CASSRTSTEEAFF
TRBJ1-1	TRBV28	.	once	TGTGCCAGCACCTCTTTATACGGGGGAGGTGAAGCTTTCTTT	CASTSLYGGGEAFF
TRBJ2-5	TRBV5-4	TRBD2	.	TGTGCCAGCAGCGTGACTAGCGGGGGGCCGTACCAAGAGACCCAGTACTTC	CASSVTSGGPYQETQYF
TRBJ1-1	TRBV28	.	.	TGTGCCAGCAGTTTCGTTGCATATTTGGGGGCTTGGGACACTGAAGCTTTCTTT	CASSFVAYLGAWDTEAFF
TRBJ1-1	TRBV27	.	.	TGTGCCAGCAAGGGGGGGGCCACTGAAGCTTTCTTT	CASKGGATEAFF
TRBJ1-2	TRBV28	TRBD1	.	TGTGCCAGCAGTAATAGACAGGGGGCGAGCTATGGCTACACCTTC	CASSNRQGASYGYTF
TRBJ1-2	TRBV18	.	.	TGTGCCAGCTCACCGGCGACAGATCCCTATGGCTACACCTTC	CASSPATDPYGYTF